This T cell receptor (beta chain) was profiled in a study of shared T cell receptors in the human thymus. The sample holds one count of this clone. Germline-derived CDR1 and CDR2 are SGHRS and YFSETQ. The CDR3 has 12 residues. The ends lost 4 bases at V and 10 bases at J; junction bases unmatched: 6. The data were produced by immunoSEQ multiplex PCR, yet TCRdb's version contains in-frame clones alone and is incomplete. The table shows 700,000 to 750,000 clones, with 80% to 90% occurring only once. This sample also appeared in a second study, on human thymus T cells.

The source of this sequence is a girl under three years old with a congenital heart defect. The chain recombines TRBV5-1 with TRBJ1-1, with 8 bases identical to TRBD1. The sequencing input was thymocytes. The CDR3 nucleotides read TGCGCCAGCAGCCGTATCACAGGGGGAGCTTTCTTT. It encodes CASSRITGGAFF.